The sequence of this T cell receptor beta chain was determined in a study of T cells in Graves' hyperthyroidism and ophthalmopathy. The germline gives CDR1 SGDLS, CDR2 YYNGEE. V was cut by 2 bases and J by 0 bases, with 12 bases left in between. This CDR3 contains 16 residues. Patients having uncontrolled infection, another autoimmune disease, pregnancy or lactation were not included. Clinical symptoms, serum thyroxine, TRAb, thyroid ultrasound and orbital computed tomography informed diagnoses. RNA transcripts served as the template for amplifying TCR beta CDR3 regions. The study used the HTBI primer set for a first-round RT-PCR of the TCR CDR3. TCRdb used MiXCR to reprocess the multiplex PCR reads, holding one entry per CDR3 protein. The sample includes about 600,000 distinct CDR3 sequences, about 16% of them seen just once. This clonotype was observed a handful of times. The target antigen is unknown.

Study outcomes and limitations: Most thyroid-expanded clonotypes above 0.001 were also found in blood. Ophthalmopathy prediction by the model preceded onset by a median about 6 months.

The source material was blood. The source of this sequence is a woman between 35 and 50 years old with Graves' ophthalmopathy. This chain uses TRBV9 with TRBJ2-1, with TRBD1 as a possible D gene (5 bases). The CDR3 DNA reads TGTGCCAGCAGCGTCCAGGGTCCCGGCTCCTACAATGAGCAGTTCTTC. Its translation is CASSVQGPGSYNEQFF.